A selection of T cell receptor beta chains follows, all from one sample in a study of T cell changes during pregnancy in multiple sclerosis. Libraries were prepared by immunoSEQ multiplex PCR; TCRdb keeps only in-frame clonotypes and omits some of them. The sample consists of roughly 55,000 clones, around 93% of them appearing once. The source was CD4+ T cells from peripheral blood mononuclear cells, collected after pregnancy. These receptors all come from a female donor in good health, enrolled as a control in a pregnancy study. CDR3s leave out the opening cysteine and the closing phenylalanine or tryptophan.

j_gene: TRBJ1-1; v_gene: TRBV25-1; CDR3aa: ASSENSFGDTEAF
j_gene: TRBJ1-2; v_gene: TRBV7-2; CDR3aa: ASSFKQGFGYT
j_gene: TRBJ2-7; v_gene: TRBV28; CDR3aa: ASTGNYEQY
j_gene: TRBJ1-5; v_gene: TRBV7-8; CDR3aa: ASSLDRKEQPQH
j_gene: TRBJ2-3; v_gene: TRBV5-6; CDR3aa: ASSPWGGDTQY
j_gene: TRBJ1-6; v_gene: TRBV2; CDR3aa: ASMNRGNSPLH
j_gene: TRBJ2-5; v_gene: TRBV19; CDR3aa: ASSISGVEETQY
j_gene: TRBJ1-1; v_gene: TRBV29-1; CDR3aa: SVEDQAGGASEAF
j_gene: TRBJ2-1; v_gene: TRBV11-2; CDR3aa: ASSHKQGGNEQF
j_gene: TRBJ1-2; v_gene: TRBV7-9; CDR3aa: ASSLVRYGYT
j_gene: TRBJ2-7; v_gene: TRBV7-2; CDR3aa: ASSPREGRYEQY
j_gene: TRBJ2-7; v_gene: TRBV28; CDR3aa: ASALGGEGSHEQY
j_gene: TRBJ1-1; v_gene: TRBV5-6; CDR3aa: ASRSWRARRRNTEAF
j_gene: TRBJ1-3; v_gene: TRBV5-1; CDR3aa: ASSLGQTTGNTIY
j_gene: TRBJ2-7; v_gene: TRBV2; CDR3aa: ASLAMGQGYEQY
j_gene: TRBJ1-5; v_gene: TRBV27; CDR3aa: ASSLRDTHQPQH
j_gene: TRBJ2-5; v_gene: TRBV6-6; CDR3aa: ASRPGQALGETQY
j_gene: TRBJ1-2; v_gene: TRBV28; CDR3aa: ASSETVYYGYT
j_gene: TRBJ1-2; v_gene: TRBV5-5; CDR3aa: ASSWDVGGPGGYT